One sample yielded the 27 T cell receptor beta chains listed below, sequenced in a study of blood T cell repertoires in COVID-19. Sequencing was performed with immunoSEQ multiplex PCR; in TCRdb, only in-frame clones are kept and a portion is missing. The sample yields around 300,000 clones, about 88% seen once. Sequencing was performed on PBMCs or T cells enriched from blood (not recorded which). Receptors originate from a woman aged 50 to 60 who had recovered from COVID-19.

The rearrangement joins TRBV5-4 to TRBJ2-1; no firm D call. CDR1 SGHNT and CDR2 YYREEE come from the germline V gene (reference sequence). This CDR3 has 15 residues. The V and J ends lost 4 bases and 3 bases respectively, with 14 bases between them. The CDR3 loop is CASSRDSLNYNEQFF. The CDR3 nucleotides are TGTGCCAGCAGCCGAGACTCTCTAAACTACAATGAGCAGTTCTTC.

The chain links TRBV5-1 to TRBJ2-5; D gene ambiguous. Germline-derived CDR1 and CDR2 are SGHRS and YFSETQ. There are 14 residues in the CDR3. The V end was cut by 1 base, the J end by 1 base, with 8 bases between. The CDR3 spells CASSLSKSQETQYF. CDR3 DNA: TGCGCCAGCAGCTTGTCAAAGAGCCAAGAGACCCAGTACTTC. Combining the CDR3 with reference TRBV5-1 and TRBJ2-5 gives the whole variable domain KAGVTQTPRYLIKTRGQQVTLSCSPISGHRSVSWYQQTPGQGLQFLFEYFSETQRNKGNFPGRFSGRQFSNSRSEMNVSTLELGDSALYLCASSLSKSQETQYFGPGTRLLVL.

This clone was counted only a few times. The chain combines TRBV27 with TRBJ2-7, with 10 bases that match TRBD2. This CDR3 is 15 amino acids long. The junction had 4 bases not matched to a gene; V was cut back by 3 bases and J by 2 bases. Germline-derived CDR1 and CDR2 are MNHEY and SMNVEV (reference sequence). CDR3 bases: TGTGCCAGCAGTTTCGGGAGCGGGAGGGCCTACGAGCAGTACTTC. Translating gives CASSFGSGRAYEQYF.

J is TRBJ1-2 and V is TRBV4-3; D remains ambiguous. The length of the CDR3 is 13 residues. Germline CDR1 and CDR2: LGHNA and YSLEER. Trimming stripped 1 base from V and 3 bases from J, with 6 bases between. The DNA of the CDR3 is TGCGCCAGCAGCCAAGGCAGGTACTATGGCTACACCTTC. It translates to CASSQGRYYGYTF.

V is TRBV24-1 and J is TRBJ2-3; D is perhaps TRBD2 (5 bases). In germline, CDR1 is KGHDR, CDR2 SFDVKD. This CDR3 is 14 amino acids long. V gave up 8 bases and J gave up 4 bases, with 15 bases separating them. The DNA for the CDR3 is TGTGCCACCACGGCAGCGGATGCCTCAGATACGCAGTATTTT. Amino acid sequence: CATTAADASDTQYF.

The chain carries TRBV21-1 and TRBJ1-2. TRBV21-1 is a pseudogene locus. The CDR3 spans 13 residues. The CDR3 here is CASSLDGCGGYTF. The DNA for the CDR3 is TGTGCCAGCAGCCTCGACGGGTGCGGAGGCTACACCTTC.

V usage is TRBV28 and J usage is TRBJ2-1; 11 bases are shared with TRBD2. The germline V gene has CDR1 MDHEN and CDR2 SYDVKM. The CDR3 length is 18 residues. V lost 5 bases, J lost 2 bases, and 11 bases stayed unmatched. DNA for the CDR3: TGTGCCAGCAGTGGCCCGGGACTAGCGGCCCAGGCCTACAATGAGCAGTTCTTC. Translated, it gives CASSGPGLAAQAYNEQFF.

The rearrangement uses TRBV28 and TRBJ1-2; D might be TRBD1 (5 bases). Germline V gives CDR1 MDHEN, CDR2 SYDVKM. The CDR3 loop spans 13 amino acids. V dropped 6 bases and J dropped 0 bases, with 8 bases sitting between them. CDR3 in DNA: TGTGCCAGCAGGCAGGACACTAACTATGGCTACACCTTC. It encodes CASRQDTNYGYTF.

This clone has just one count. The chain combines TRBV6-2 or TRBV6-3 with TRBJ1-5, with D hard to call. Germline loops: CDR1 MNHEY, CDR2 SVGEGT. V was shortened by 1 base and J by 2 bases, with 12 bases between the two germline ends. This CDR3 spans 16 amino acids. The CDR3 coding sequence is TGTGCCAGCAGTTACTACGGGAGAAATGGCAATCAGCCCCAGCATTTT. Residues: CASSYYGRNGNQPQHF.

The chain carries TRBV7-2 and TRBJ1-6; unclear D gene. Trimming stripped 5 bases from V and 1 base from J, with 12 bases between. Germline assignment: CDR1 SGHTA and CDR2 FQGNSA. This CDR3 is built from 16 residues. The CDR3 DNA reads TGTGCCAGCAGCCCCCAATCGGGTTCCTATAATTCACCCCTCCACTTT. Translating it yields CASSPQSGSYNSPLHF.

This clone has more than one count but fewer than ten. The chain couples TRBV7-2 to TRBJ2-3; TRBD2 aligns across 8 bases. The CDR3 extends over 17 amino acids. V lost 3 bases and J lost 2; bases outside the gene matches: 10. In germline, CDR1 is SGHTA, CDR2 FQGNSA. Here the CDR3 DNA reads TGTGCCAGCAGCTTGAACGGACTAGCCGATCCCACAGATACGCAGTATTTT. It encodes CASSLNGLADPTDTQYF. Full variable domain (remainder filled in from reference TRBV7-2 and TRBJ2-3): GAGVSQSPSNKVTEKGKDVELRCDPISGHTALYWYRQSLGQGLEFLIYFQGNSAPDKSGLPSDRFSAERTGGSVSTLTIQRTQQEDSAVYLCASSLNGLADPTDTQYFGPGTRLTVL.

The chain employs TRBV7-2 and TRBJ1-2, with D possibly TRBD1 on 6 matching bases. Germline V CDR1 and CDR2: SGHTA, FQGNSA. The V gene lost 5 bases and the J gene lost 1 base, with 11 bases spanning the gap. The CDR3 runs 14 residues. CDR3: CASSPGQNNYGYTF. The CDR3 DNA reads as TGTGCCAGCAGCCCCGGACAGAATAACTATGGCTACACCTTC.

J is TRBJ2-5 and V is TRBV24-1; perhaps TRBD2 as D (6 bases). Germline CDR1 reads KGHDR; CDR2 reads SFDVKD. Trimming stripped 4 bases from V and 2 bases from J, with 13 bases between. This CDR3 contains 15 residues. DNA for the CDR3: TGTGCCACCAGTGACCGCGGGGCAGGGCAAGAGACCCAGTACTTC. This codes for CATSDRGAGQETQYF.

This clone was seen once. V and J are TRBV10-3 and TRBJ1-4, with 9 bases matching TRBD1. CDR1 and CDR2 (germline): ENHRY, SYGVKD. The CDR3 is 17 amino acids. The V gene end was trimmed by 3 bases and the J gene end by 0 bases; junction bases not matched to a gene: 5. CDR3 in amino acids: CAISDPDRGTTNEKLFF. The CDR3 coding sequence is TGTGCCATCAGTGATCCGGACAGGGGAACAACTAATGAAAAACTGTTTTTT.

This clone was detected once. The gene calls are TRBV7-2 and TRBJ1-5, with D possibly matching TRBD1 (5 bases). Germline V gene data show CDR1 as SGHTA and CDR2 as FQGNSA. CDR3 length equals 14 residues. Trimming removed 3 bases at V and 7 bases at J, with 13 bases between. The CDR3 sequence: CASSFVGGDQPQHF. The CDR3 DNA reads TGTGCCAGCAGCTTTGTGGGGGGGGACCAGCCCCAGCATTTT.

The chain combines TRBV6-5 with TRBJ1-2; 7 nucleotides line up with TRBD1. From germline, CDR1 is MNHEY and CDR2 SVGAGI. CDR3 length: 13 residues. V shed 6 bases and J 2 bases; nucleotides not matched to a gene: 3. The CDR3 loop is CASSDRENYGYTF. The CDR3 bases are TGTGCCAGCAGCGACAGGGAGAACTATGGCTACACCTTC.

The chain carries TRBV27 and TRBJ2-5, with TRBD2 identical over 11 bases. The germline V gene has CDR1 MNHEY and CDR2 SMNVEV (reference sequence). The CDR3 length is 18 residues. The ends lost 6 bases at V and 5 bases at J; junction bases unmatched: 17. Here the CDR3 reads CASSSYGSGRALGETQYF. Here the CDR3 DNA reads TGTGCCAGCAGCAGTTACGGTAGCGGGAGGGCCTTAGGGGAGACCCAGTACTTC.

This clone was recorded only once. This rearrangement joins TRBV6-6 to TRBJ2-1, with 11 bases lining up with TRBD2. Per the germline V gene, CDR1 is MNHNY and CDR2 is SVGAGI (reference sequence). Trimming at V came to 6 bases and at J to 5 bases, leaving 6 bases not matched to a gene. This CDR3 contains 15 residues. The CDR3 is CASSRTSGSHNEQFF. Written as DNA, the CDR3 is TGTGCCAGCAGCCGCACTAGCGGGAGCCACAATGAGCAGTTCTTC.

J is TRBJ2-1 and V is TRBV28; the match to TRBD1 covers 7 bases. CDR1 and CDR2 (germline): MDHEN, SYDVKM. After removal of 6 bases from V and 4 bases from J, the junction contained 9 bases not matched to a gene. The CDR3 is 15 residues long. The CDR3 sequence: CASRQGTASYNEQFF. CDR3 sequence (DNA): TGTGCCAGCAGACAAGGGACAGCGTCATACAATGAGCAGTTCTTC.

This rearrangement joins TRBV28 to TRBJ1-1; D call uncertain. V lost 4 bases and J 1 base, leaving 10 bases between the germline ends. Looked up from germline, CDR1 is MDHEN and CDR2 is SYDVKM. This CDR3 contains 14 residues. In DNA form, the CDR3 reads TGTGCCAGCAGTTCACCACAGAGGAACACTGAAGCTTTCTTT. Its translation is CASSSPQRNTEAFF.

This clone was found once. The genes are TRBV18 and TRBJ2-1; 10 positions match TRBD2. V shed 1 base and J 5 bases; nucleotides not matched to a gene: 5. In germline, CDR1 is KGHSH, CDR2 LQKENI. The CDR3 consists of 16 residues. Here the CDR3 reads CASSPQGLAGDNEQFF. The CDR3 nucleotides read TGTGCCAGCTCACCACAGGGCCTAGCGGGGGACAATGAGCAGTTCTTC.

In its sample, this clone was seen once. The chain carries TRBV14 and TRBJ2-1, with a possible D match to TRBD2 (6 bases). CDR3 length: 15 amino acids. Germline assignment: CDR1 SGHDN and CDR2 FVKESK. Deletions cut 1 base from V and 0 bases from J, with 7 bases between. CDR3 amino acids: CASSQVGGSYNEQFF. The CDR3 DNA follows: TGTGCCAGCAGCCAAGTCGGGGGCTCCTACAATGAGCAGTTCTTC.

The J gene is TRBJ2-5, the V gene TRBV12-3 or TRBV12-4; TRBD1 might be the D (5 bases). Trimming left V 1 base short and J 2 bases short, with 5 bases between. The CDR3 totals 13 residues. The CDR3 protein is CASSLGQQETQYF. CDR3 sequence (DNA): TGTGCCAGCAGTTTAGGACAGCAAGAGACCCAGTACTTC.

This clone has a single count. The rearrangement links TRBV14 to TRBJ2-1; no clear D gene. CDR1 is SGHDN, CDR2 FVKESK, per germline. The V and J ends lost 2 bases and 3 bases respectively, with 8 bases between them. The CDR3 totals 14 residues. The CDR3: CASSQNRDYNEQFF. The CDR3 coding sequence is TGTGCCAGCAGCCAAAACAGAGACTACAATGAGCAGTTCTTC.

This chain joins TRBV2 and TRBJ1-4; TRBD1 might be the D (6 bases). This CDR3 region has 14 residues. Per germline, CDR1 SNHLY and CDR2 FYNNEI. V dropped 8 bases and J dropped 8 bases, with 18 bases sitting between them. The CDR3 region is CASGYRDMTEKLFF. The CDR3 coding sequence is TGTGCCAGCGGGTACAGGGACATGACCGAAAAACTGTTTTTT.

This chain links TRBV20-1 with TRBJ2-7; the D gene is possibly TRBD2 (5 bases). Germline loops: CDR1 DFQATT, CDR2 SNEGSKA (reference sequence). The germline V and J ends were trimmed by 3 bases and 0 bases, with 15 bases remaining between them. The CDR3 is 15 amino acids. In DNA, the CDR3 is TGCAGTGCTAGTTTTATTAGCGAGTACTCCTACGAGCAGTACTTC. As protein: CSASFISEYSYEQYF.

The CDR3 sequence is CASSASGTGNYGYTF. The CDR3 nucleotides read TGTGCCAGCAGCGCCTCCGGGACAGGGAACTATGGCTACACCTTC. V and J are TRBV7-3 and TRBJ1-2; 9 bases line up with TRBD1. The CDR3 is 15 residues long. The ends lost 5 bases at V and 2 bases at J; junction bases unmatched: 6. CDR1 is SGHTA, CDR2 FQGTGA, per germline.